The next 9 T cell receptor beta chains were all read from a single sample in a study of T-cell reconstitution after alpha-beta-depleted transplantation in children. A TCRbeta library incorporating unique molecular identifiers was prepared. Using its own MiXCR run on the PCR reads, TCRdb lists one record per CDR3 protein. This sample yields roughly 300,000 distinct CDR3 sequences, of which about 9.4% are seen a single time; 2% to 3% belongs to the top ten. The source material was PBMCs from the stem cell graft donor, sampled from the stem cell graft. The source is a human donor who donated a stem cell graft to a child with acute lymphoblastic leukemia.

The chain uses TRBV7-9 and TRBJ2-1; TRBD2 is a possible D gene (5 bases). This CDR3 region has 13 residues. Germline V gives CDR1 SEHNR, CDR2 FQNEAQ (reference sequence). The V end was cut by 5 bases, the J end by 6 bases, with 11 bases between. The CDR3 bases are TGTGCCAGCAGCCCGGACTCGTCCAATGAGCAGTTCTTC. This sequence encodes CASSPDSSNEQFF.

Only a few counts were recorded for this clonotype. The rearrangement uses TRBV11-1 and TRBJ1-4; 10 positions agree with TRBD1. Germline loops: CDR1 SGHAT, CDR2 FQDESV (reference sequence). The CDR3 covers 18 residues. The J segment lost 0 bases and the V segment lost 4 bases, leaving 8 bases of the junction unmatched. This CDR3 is CASSSTPGTGATNEKLFF. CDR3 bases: TGTGCCAGCAGCTCTACCCCCGGGACAGGGGCAACTAATGAAAAACTGTTTTTT.

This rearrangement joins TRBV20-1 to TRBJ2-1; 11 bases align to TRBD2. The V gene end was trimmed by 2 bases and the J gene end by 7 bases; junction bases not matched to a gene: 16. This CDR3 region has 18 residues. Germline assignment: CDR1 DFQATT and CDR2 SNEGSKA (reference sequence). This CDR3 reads CSARSALAGGRYGNEQFF. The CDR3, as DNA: TGCAGTGCTAGAAGTGCCTTAGCGGGAGGGCGTTACGGGAATGAGCAGTTCTTC.

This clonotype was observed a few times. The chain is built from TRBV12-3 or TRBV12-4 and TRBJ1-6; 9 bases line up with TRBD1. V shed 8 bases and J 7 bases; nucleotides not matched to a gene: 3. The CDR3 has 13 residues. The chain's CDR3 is CASRGQGNSPLHF. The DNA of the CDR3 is TGTGCCAGCCGTGGACAGGGGAATTCACCCCTCCACTTT.

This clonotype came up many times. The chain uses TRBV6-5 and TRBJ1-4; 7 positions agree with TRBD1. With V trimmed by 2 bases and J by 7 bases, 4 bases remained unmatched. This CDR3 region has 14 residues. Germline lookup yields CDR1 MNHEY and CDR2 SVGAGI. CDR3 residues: CASSYDRASEKLFF. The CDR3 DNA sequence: TGTGCCAGCAGTTACGACAGGGCGAGTGAAAAACTGTTTTTT.

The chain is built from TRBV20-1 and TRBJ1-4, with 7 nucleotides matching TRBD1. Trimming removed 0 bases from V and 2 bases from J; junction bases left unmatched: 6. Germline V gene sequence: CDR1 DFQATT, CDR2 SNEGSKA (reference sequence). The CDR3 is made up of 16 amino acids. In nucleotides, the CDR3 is TGCAGTGCTAGAGATCTCCAGGGGGGGACTAATGAAAAACTGTTTTTT. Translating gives CSARDLQGGTNEKLFF.

For the CDR3, the DNA is TGTGCCAGCAGCTGGGAATCGAGTAGTAGGTCCTACGAGCAGTACTTC. It is translated as CASSWESSSRSYEQYF. The chain links TRBV7-2 to TRBJ2-7; D is ambiguous. Trimming pared 4 bases from V and 1 base from J, leaving 17 bases between. The CDR3 spans 16 residues. CDR1 is SGHTA and CDR2 is FQGNSA in the germline V gene.

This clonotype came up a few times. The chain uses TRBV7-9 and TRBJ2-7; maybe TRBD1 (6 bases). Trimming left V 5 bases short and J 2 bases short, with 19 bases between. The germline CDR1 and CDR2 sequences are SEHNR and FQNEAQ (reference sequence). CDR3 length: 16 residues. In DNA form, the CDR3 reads TGTGCCAGCAGCGCGATCCCGGGACAAGGAACCTACGAGCAGTACTTC. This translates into CASSAIPGQGTYEQYF.

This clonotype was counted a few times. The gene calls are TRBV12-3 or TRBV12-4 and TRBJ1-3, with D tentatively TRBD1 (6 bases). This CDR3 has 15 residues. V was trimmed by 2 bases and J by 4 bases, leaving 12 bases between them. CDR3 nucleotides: TGTGCCAGCAGTTTAAGGGGGGCTGGAGGAAACACCATATATTTT. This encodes CASSLRGAGGNTIYF.